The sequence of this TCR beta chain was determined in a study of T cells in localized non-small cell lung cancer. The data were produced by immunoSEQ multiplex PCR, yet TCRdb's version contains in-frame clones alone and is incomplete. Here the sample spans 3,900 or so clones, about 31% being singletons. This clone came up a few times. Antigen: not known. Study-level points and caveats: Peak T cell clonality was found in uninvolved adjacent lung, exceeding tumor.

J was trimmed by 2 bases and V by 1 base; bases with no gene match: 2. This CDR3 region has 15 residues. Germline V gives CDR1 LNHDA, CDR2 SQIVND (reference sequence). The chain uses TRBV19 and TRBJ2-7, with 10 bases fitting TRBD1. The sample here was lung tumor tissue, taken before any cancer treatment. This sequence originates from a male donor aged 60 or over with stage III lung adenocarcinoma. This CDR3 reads CASSIAGQGAYEQYF. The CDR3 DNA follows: TGTGCCAGTAGTATAGCTGGACAGGGGGCCTACGAGCAGTACTTC.